This passage covers 32 T cell receptor beta chains from one sample sequenced in a study of control samples from healthy donors and cancer patients. Only in-frame clones appear in the TCRdb table, and some are missing; sequencing was by immunoSEQ multiplex PCR. The sample gives about 110,000 clones, about nine tenths of which show up once; roughly 4% is in the top ten. Sequenced: blood. Receptors originate from a human donor in good health. The donor label of this sample is uncertain.

J is TRBJ1-4 and V is TRBV9; D ambiguous. The CDR3 runs to 14 residues. Germline-derived CDR1 and CDR2 are SGDLS and YYNGEE. V lost 0 bases, J lost 4 bases, and 7 bases lay in between. The CDR3 DNA sequence: TGTGCCAGCAGCGTAGACAGCAATAATGAAAAACTGTTTTTT. It yields the protein CASSVDSNNEKLFF. Looking up the rest from reference TRBV9 and TRBJ1-4 gives the full variable domain: DSGVTQTPKHLITATGQRVTLRCSPRSGDLSVYWYQQSLDQGLQFLIQYYNGEERAKGNILERFSAQQFPDLHSELNLSSLELGDSALYFCASSVDSNNEKLFFGSGTQLSVL.

This sequence joins TRBV19 and TRBJ1-5; 9 bases line up with TRBD1. Germline assignment: CDR1 LNHDA and CDR2 SQIVND (reference sequence). The CDR3 contains 15 residues. Trimming took 5 bases from V and 6 from J; bases not matched to a gene: 8. DNA of the CDR3: TGTGCCAGTAGTTGGGGACAGGGTGAAGCTCAGCCCCAGCATTTT. Translating gives CASSWGQGEAQPQHF. Filled out from reference TRBV19 and TRBJ1-5, the complete variable domain reads DGGITQSPKYLFRKEGQNVTLSCEQNLNHDAMYWYRQDPGQGLRLIYYSQIVNDFQKGDIAEGYSVSREKKESFPLTVTSAQKNPTAFYLCASSWGQGEAQPQHFGDGTRLSIL.

In its sample, this clone was seen once. This rearrangement joins TRBV2 to TRBJ2-5; perhaps TRBD2 as D (6 bases). Trimming left V 8 bases short and J 5 bases short, with 15 bases between. Germline V lookup: CDR1 SNHLY, CDR2 FYNNEI. The CDR3 is 13 amino acids. CDR3 coding DNA: TGTGCCAGCGGCGGGGCGGGGTTCGAGACCCAGTACTTC. It yields the protein CASGGAGFETQYF.

This chain connects TRBV5-1 to TRBJ2-5; D may be TRBD2 (5 bases). This CDR3 comprises 13 residues. In germline, CDR1 is SGHRS, CDR2 YFSETQ. Between the trimmed V and J ends, which lost 1 base and 5 bases, there was a span of 9 bases. CDR3 protein: CASSLTGTETQYF. As DNA, the CDR3 is TGCGCCAGCAGCTTGACGGGAACCGAGACCCAGTACTTC.

The chain uses TRBV27 and TRBJ1-4; 8 bases fit TRBD1. The J segment lost 4 bases and the V segment lost 0 bases, leaving 13 bases of the junction unmatched. CDR1 and CDR2 from the germline V gene are MNHEY and SMNVEV (reference sequence). CDR3 length equals 19 residues. The CDR3 coding sequence is TGTGCCAGCAGTTTATCGGGCCCCTTTCGGACAGGGATTAATGAAAAACTGTTTTTT. Translated, it gives CASSLSGPFRTGINEKLFF. The whole variable domain, remainder taken from reference TRBV27 and TRBJ1-4, is EAQVTQNPRYLITVTGKKLTVTCSQNMNHEYMSWYRQDPGLGLRQIYYSMNVEVTDKGDVPEGYKVSRKEKRNFPLILESPSPNQTSLYFCASSLSGPFRTGINEKLFFGSGTQLSVL.

This rearrangement joins TRBV27 to TRBJ1-1, with D perhaps TRBD1 (5 bases). The CDR3 runs to 16 residues. The ends were cut back, 7 bases at V and 5 bases at J, with 23 bases in the middle. Germline V gene lookup returns CDR1 MNHEY and CDR2 SMNVEV (reference sequence). CDR3 DNA: TGTGCCAGCATCTTATTAGGTCGTGGGGGATTAACTGAAGCTTTCTTT. Translating gives CASILLGRGGLTEAFF.

The gene calls are TRBV10-3 and TRBJ2-7; D is ambiguous. V was shortened by 8 bases and J by 5 bases, with 10 bases between the two germline ends. The CDR3 runs 11 residues. CDR1 is ENHRY, CDR2 SYGVKD, per germline. The CDR3 protein is CAIAQADEQYF. In DNA, the CDR3 is TGTGCCATCGCCCAGGCCGACGAGCAGTACTTC.

This sequence joins TRBV6-1 and TRBJ2-5; D is possibly TRBD1 or TRBD2 (5 bases each). Per germline, CDR1 MNHNS and CDR2 SASEGT. The CDR3 has 14 residues. Deletions cut 0 bases from V and 2 bases from J, with 7 bases between. The CDR3 DNA sequence: TGTGCCAGCAGTGAAGCGGGGGAACAAGAGACCCAGTACTTC. This translates into CASSEAGEQETQYF.

The rearrangement links TRBV9 to TRBJ2-5; 14 positions match TRBD2. Trimming at V came to 4 bases and at J to 4 bases, leaving 9 bases not matched to a gene. The CDR3 has 17 residues. The germline CDR1 and CDR2 sequences are SGDLS and YYNGEE. The DNA of the CDR3 is TGTGCCAGCAGCCATCGACTAGCGGGGGGGCCGAGAGAGACCCAGTACTTC. Encoded protein: CASSHRLAGGPRETQYF.

The genes are TRBV3-1 (or the pseudogene TRBV3-2) and TRBJ1-6; D remains unclear. V was shortened by 1 base and J by 11 bases, with 9 bases between the two germline ends. This CDR3 is 13 amino acids long. Germline CDR1 reads LGHDT; CDR2 reads YNNKEL (reference sequence). The CDR3 bases are TGTGCCAGCAGCCAAGGGTCAGGTACACCCCTCCACTTT. This codes for CASSQGSGTPLHF.

The rearrangement links TRBV19 to TRBJ1-2, with 8 positions matching TRBD1. Looked up from germline, CDR1 is LNHDA and CDR2 is SQIVND (reference sequence). V shed 8 bases and J 5 bases; nucleotides not matched to a gene: 7. The CDR3 contains 13 residues. Here the CDR3 DNA reads TGTGCCAGTCAGGGGGCTGGAAAGTATGGCTACACCTTC. It yields the protein CASQGAGKYGYTF. Supplemented by reference TRBV19 and TRBJ1-2, the full variable domain reads DGGITQSPKYLFRKEGQNVTLSCEQNLNHDAMYWYRQDPGQGLRLIYYSQIVNDFQKGDIAEGYSVSREKKESFPLTVTSAQKNPTAFYLCASQGAGKYGYTFGSGTRLTVV.

A single count supports this clone. This rearrangement joins TRBV18 to TRBJ2-2; D unclear. V lost 3 bases, J lost 6 bases, and 8 bases lay in between. In germline, CDR1 is KGHSH, CDR2 LQKENI. CDR3 size: 13 residues. The CDR3 region has the DNA TGTGCCAGCTCACCGACCCCTCCCGGGGAGCTGTTTTTT. This translates into CASSPTPPGELFF.

This clone was seen only once. The chain has TRBV19 and TRBJ2-1; 7 bases match TRBD1. The V and J ends lost 7 bases and 9 bases, in that order; junction bases with no gene match: 9. The germline CDR1 and CDR2 sequences are LNHDA and SQIVND (reference sequence). CDR3 length equals 13 residues. CDR3 loop: CASNEGTAGEQFF. DNA for the CDR3: TGTGCCAGTAATGAAGGGACAGCAGGTGAGCAGTTCTTC.

The J gene is TRBJ2-5, the V gene TRBV9; D is possibly TRBD1 (6 bases). Trimming removed 3 bases from V and 5 bases from J, with 20 bases in between. Germline V gene data show CDR1 as SGDLS and CDR2 as YYNGEE. This CDR3 contains 16 residues. CDR3: CASSDGKTGHPETQYF. The DNA of the CDR3 is TGTGCCAGCAGCGATGGGAAGACAGGTCATCCTGAGACCCAGTACTTC.

The gene calls are TRBV28 and TRBJ1-2, with a possible D match to TRBD1 (5 bases). Trimming removed 1 base at V and 4 bases at J, with 13 bases between. Germline lookup yields CDR1 MDHEN and CDR2 SYDVKM. This CDR3 has 15 residues. CDR3 nucleotides: TGTGCCAGCAGTTTATCCTCCGGGACTTTCTATGGCTACACCTTC. It translates to CASSLSSGTFYGYTF.

The chain employs TRBV5-8 and TRBJ1-1; a possible D gene is TRBD1 (6 bases). The CDR3 has 15 amino acids. The V and J ends lost 4 bases and 6 bases respectively, with 19 bases between them. The germline CDR1 and CDR2 sequences are SGHTS and YDEGEE. The CDR3 region is CASSLGGTIGSEAFF. CDR3 bases: TGTGCCAGCAGCCTCGGTGGGACAATTGGCTCTGAAGCTTTCTTT.

The genes are TRBV9 and TRBJ2-3, with 11 bases fitting TRBD2. CDR1 is SGDLS and CDR2 is YYNGEE in the germline V gene. This CDR3 region has 16 residues. Germline trimming cut 4 bases from V and 2 bases from J; bases unmatched to any gene: 6. For the CDR3, the DNA is TGTGCCAGCAGCATTGGGACTAGCGGCTACACAGATACGCAGTATTTT. Translating gives CASSIGTSGYTDTQYF.

V is TRBV19 and J is TRBJ2-1, with D perhaps being TRBD1 or TRBD2 (5 bases each). This CDR3 has 14 residues. CDR1 is LNHDA, CDR2 SQIVND, per germline (reference sequence). Trimming left V 2 bases short and J 7 bases short, with 12 bases between. The CDR3 reads CASSIRGANNEQFF. In DNA form, the CDR3 reads TGTGCCAGTAGTATAAGGGGAGCCAATAATGAGCAGTTCTTC.

This chain links TRBV19 with TRBJ1-6; 7 positions agree with TRBD1. The V gene's germline CDR1 is LNHDA and CDR2 SQIVND (reference sequence). This CDR3 region has 16 residues. V trimming: 0 bases; J trimming: 10 bases; junction bases outside the gene matches: 9. The CDR3 reads CASSIDSLRGQSPLHF. The CDR3 nucleotides are TGTGCCAGTAGTATAGATTCTCTTAGGGGGCAATCACCCCTCCACTTT.

This clone came up once. This rearrangement joins TRBV5-1 to TRBJ2-1; weak D call: TRBD1 (5 bases). The V and J ends lost 4 bases and 8 bases respectively, with 13 bases between them. The CDR3 spans 13 residues. Germline loops: CDR1 SGHRS, CDR2 YFSETQ. DNA of the CDR3: TGCGCCAGCAGCCAAGGACATCAGGATGAGCAGTTCTTC. This sequence encodes CASSQGHQDEQFF.

In this sample, this clone turned up a few times. This chain links TRBV3-1 (or the pseudogene TRBV3-2) with TRBJ2-1, with a possible D match to TRBD1 (6 bases). This CDR3 is 15 amino acids long. The V gene's germline CDR1 is LGHDT and CDR2 YNNKEL (reference sequence). The V end was cut by 1 base, the J end by 9 bases, with 16 bases between. CDR3 sequence (DNA): TGTGCCAGCAGCCAAGTTGGGACAAGATTTGGTGAGCAGTTCTTC. Translating gives CASSQVGTRFGEQFF.

V gene TRBV7-2 combines with J gene TRBJ2-3, with D hard to call. The CDR3 is made up of 14 amino acids. Deletions cut 4 bases from V and 3 bases from J, with 11 bases between. The V gene's germline CDR1 is SGHTA and CDR2 FQGNSA. The chain's CDR3 is CASSSLWVTDTQYF. The DNA for the CDR3 is TGTGCCAGCAGCTCCCTCTGGGTGACAGATACGCAGTATTTT.

CDR3 DNA: TGTGCCAGCAAGGAGACAGATACGCAGTATTTT. Translation gives CASKETDTQYF. This chain links TRBV6-5 with TRBJ2-3; no clear D. This CDR3 has 11 residues. Trimming removed 7 bases at V and 3 bases at J, with 5 bases between. Germline CDR1 and CDR2: MNHEY and SVGAGI.

The V and J genes are TRBV13 and TRBJ1-1, with D possibly being TRBD1 (6 bases). V shed 5 bases and J shed 7 bases, with 14 bases lying between them. The CDR3 extends over 13 amino acids. The germline V gene encodes CDR1 PRHDT and CDR2 FYEKMQ (reference sequence). CDR3 in amino acids: CASSIRTESEAFF. The CDR3, as DNA: TGTGCCAGCAGCATACGGACAGAGAGTGAAGCTTTCTTT.

The chain joins TRBV3-1 (or the pseudogene TRBV3-2) to TRBJ1-3; 8 positions agree with TRBD1. Germline V lookup: CDR1 LGHDT, CDR2 YNNKEL (reference sequence). J lost 2 bases, V lost 7 bases, and 25 bases had no gene match. CDR3 length equals 21 residues. The CDR3 here is CASKICLLGTGLTRPGNTIYF. In DNA, the CDR3 is TGTGCCAGCAAAATCTGTCTTTTGGGGACAGGCCTCACTCGACCTGGAAACACCATATATTTT.

The chain recombines TRBV28 with TRBJ1-1; TRBD1 matches at 10 bases. The CDR3 runs 14 residues. Germline V lookup: CDR1 MDHEN, CDR2 SYDVKM. Trimming took 5 bases from V and 7 from J; bases not matched to a gene: 7. In nucleotides, the CDR3 is TGTGCCAGCAGTCTGGGACAGGGGATGGGTGAAGCTTTCTTT. Encoded protein: CASSLGQGMGEAFF.

V gene TRBV7-3 combines with J gene TRBJ2-1, with 9 bases lining up with TRBD1. V lost 2 bases and J lost 2; bases outside the gene matches: 4. The germline V gene encodes CDR1 SGHTA and CDR2 FQGTGA. The CDR3 loop spans 16 amino acids. The CDR3 region is CASSLGRDRAYNEQFF. DNA for the CDR3: TGTGCCAGCAGCTTAGGCAGGGACAGGGCCTACAATGAGCAGTTCTTC.

This chain links TRBV7-8 with TRBJ1-4, with 8 nucleotides matching TRBD1. V gave up 4 bases and J gave up 5 bases; unmatched junction bases: 0. The CDR3 covers 13 residues. CDR1 SGHVS and CDR2 FQNEAQ come from the germline V gene. CDR3 nucleotides: TGTGCCAGCAGCTCAGGGGGCAATGAAAAACTGTTTTTT. Translated: CASSSGGNEKLFF. Combining the CDR3 with reference TRBV7-8 and TRBJ1-4 gives the whole variable domain GAGVSQSPRYKVAKRGQDVALRCDPISGHVSLFWYQQALGQGPEFLTYFQNEAQLDKSGLPSDRFFAERPEGSVSTLKIQRTQQEDSAVYLCASSSGGNEKLFFGSGTQLSVL.

The CDR3 spells CASSLDRSQQYF. The CDR3 nucleotides are TGTGCCAGCAGCTTAGATCGTTCCCAGCAGTACTTC. The V and J genes are TRBV11-3 and TRBJ2-7; D uncertain. The V end was cut by 0 bases, the J end by 8 bases, with 8 bases between. Looked up from germline, CDR1 is SGHNT and CDR2 is YENEEA. This CDR3 has 12 amino acids.

This sequence joins TRBV30 and TRBJ1-2; TRBD1 aligns across 10 bases. With 0 bases clipped from V and 6 bases from J, the junction kept 7 bases outside the gene matches. CDR3 length equals 15 residues. From germline, CDR1 is GTSNPN and CDR2 SVGIG (reference sequence). The CDR3 loop reads CAWSVPDRGQNGYTF. CDR3 DNA: TGTGCCTGGAGTGTACCAGACAGGGGGCAAAATGGCTACACCTTC.

V and J are TRBV19 and TRBJ2-7; a possible D gene is TRBD1 (5 bases). The CDR3 covers 14 residues. Germline loops: CDR1 LNHDA, CDR2 SQIVND (reference sequence). V lost 3 bases and J 3 bases, leaving 12 bases between the germline ends. The CDR3 protein is CASSISDSLYEQYF. In nucleotides, the CDR3 is TGTGCCAGTAGTATTTCTGACAGTCTCTACGAGCAGTACTTC.

CDR3 DNA: TGTGCCAGTAGTACCCCAGGGATGGCTGGAAACACCATATATTTT. This encodes CASSTPGMAGNTIYF. This sequence joins TRBV19 and TRBJ1-3, with D maybe TRBD1 (5 bases). The V and J ends lost 4 bases and 2 bases respectively, with 12 bases between them. The CDR3 length is 15 residues. Germline V gene lookup returns CDR1 LNHDA and CDR2 SQIVND (reference sequence).